This TCR beta chain was profiled in a study of T cell responses to AZD1222 COVID-19 vaccine. Germline CDR1 SGHTA, CDR2 FQGNSA. This CDR3 has 15 amino acids. V lost 1 base, J lost 0 bases, and 4 bases lay in between. Profiling relied on immunoSEQ multiplex PCR, and the TCRdb table lists in-frame clones only, not all of them. Altogether more than 85,000 clones are present, approximately 78% being singletons, with the ten largest covering roughly 20%. Sample: peripheral blood, taken on day 0 of AZD1222 vaccination. The origin of this receptor is an adult in good health. This chain connects TRBV7-2 to TRBJ1-6; no clear D. The CDR3 DNA reads TGTGCCAGCAGCTTAGAGAGCTCCTATAATTCACCCCTCCACTTT. Amino acid sequence: CASSLESSYNSPLHF.